This TCR beta chain was sequenced for a study of T-cell reconstitution after alpha-beta-depleted transplantation in children. Study results and limitations: Expanded graft clones, several hundred of them, were reportedly the source of alpha-beta T cells about two months after transplant. Surviving recipient cells, namely T cells and thymic progenitors, were the source of high day-60 TCRbeta diversity in some patients.

The CDR3 spans 15 residues. The V segment lost 6 bases and the J segment 6 bases; nucleotides outside the gene matches: 12. Unique molecular identifiers were built into the TCRbeta library. TCRdb reprocessed the PCR reads via MiXCR and lists one record per CDR3 protein. The sample holds some 840,000 distinct CDR3 sequences, about 15% seen once. This clonotype was seen only a few times. Its antigen remains unidentified. This sequence originates from a male patient younger than 18 who had a stem cell transplant for acute lymphoblastic leukemia, so the T cells may come from the graft donor. The material sequenced was PBMCs, mostly from graft donor cells, taken 360 days after TCRalphabeta/CD19-depleted stem cell transplant. V and J are TRBV12-3 or TRBV12-4 and TRBJ2-7, with 9 bases fitting TRBD1. CDR3 coding DNA: TGTGCCAGCAGCCTTGGGGACAGGGTGTCTAGCGAGCAGTACTTC. Protein sequence: CASSLGDRVSSEQYF.